These T cell receptor beta chains were read from a single sample in a study of T cells in localized non-small cell lung cancer. Profiled with immunoSEQ multiplex PCR; TCRdb holds only in-frame clones, not every one. This sample has about 19,000 clones, with about four fifths found just once. Specimen: peripheral blood, collected before any cancer treatment. The origin of the receptors is a female donor at least 60 years old with stage I lung adenocarcinoma. Each CDR3 is given with its conserved first and last residue. Fields, in order: CDR3 DNA, CDR3 protein, D gene, clone size, J gene, V gene. A D gene is named only where the DNA matches it firmly. Clone size is given for some rows only: seen once, a few or many times, or a class if the clone is expanded.

CDR3nt: TGCGCCAGCAGATTCACAGGGGGCGCGGGTTATGGCTACACCTTC
CDR3aa: CASRFTGGAGYGYTF
d_gene: TRBD1
abundance: NA
j_gene: TRBJ1-2
v_gene: TRBV5-1

CDR3nt: TGTGCCAGCGGGTCTGAGAGCTCTGGAAACACCATATATTTT
CDR3aa: CASGSESSGNTIYF
d_gene: NA
abundance: once
j_gene: TRBJ1-3
v_gene: TRBV6-5

CDR3nt: TGCGCCAGCAGCTTAGGGCAGTGGATTAACTATGGCTACACCTTC
CDR3aa: CASSLGQWINYGYTF
d_gene: NA
abundance: NA
j_gene: TRBJ1-2
v_gene: TRBV5-1

CDR3nt: TGTGCCAGCAGTTATTCGGGCACAGGCCAGCCCCAGCATTTT
CDR3aa: CASSYSGTGQPQHF
d_gene: NA
abundance: NA
j_gene: TRBJ1-5
v_gene: TRBV6-5

CDR3nt: TGTGCCAGCAGTACCCAACAGGGGTCGAAGTACTTC
CDR3aa: CASSTQQGSKYF
d_gene: TRBD1
abundance: NA
j_gene: TRBJ2-7
v_gene: TRBV27

CDR3nt: TGCAGCGTTATTGAGGGGGCCCCCCCTGAAGCTTTCTTT
CDR3aa: CSVIEGAPPEAFF
d_gene: TRBD1
abundance: NA
j_gene: TRBJ1-1
v_gene: TRBV29-1

CDR3nt: TGTGCCAGCAGCTTGCCCGGGACAGGCGCCTACGAGCAGTACTTC
CDR3aa: CASSLPGTGAYEQYF
d_gene: TRBD1
abundance: few
j_gene: TRBJ2-7
v_gene: TRBV11-1

CDR3nt: TGTGCCTGGAGCTGGACAGGGTTGGGAGCTTTCTTT
CDR3aa: CAWSWTGLGAFF
d_gene: TRBD1
abundance: NA
j_gene: TRBJ1-1
v_gene: TRBV30

CDR3nt: TGTGCCAGCAGCTTAGTGGTTCTGGCAGGGAATGGCTACACCTTC
CDR3aa: CASSLVVLAGNGYTF
d_gene: NA
abundance: NA
j_gene: TRBJ1-2
v_gene: TRBV7-9

CDR3nt: TGTGCCAGCTCAAAGGGGGCCCTCTCCTACGAGCAGTACTTC
CDR3aa: CASSKGALSYEQYF
d_gene: TRBD1
abundance: NA
j_gene: TRBJ2-7
v_gene: TRBV18

CDR3nt: TGTGCCATCAGTGAGTCGAGGGGGGCAGGCAATGAGCAGTTCTTC
CDR3aa: CAISESRGAGNEQFF
d_gene: NA
abundance: NA
j_gene: TRBJ2-1
v_gene: TRBV10-3

CDR3nt: TGCGCCAGCAGCCCCGGAGGGGGAGCGGGGTCCTTTACTACTTACTACGAGCAGTACTTC
CDR3aa: CASSPGGGAGSFTTYYEQYF
d_gene: NA
abundance: NA
j_gene: TRBJ2-7
v_gene: TRBV5-1

CDR3nt: TGTGCCAGCAGCTTGGGATCGTCTTGGGCCTACGAGCAGTACTTC
CDR3aa: CASSLGSSWAYEQYF
d_gene: NA
abundance: NA
j_gene: TRBJ2-7
v_gene: TRBV5-4

CDR3nt: TGTGCCAGCAGCGTAGAGGGACGGGGAATTAATGAAAAACTGTTTTTT
CDR3aa: CASSVEGRGINEKLFF
d_gene: NA
abundance: NA
j_gene: TRBJ1-4
v_gene: TRBV9

CDR3nt: TGCAGCGTTGTGTCAGATGGCTACACCTTC
CDR3aa: CSVVSDGYTF
d_gene: NA
abundance: once
j_gene: TRBJ1-2
v_gene: TRBV29-1

CDR3nt: TGTGCCAGCGGACGACTGGGGGGCCCGTTTTTGCATTTT
CDR3aa: CASGRLGGPFLHF
d_gene: NA
abundance: NA
j_gene: TRBJ1-5
v_gene: TRBV2

CDR3nt: TGCAGCGCCCTAGGACGGACAGGGTTCGAAAAACTGTTTTTT
CDR3aa: CSALGRTGFEKLFF
d_gene: TRBD1
abundance: NA
j_gene: TRBJ1-4
v_gene: TRBV29-1

CDR3nt: TGTGCCACCAAGCCTCCTAGCTTGAACACTGAAGCTTTCTTT
CDR3aa: CATKPPSLNTEAFF
d_gene: NA
abundance: NA
j_gene: TRBJ1-1
v_gene: TRBV6-1

CDR3nt: TGTGCCAGTTTGGGTCAGAGTAATGAAAAACTGTTTTTT
CDR3aa: CASLGQSNEKLFF
d_gene: NA
abundance: NA
j_gene: TRBJ1-4
v_gene: TRBV28

CDR3nt: TGTGCTAGCAGCTTAGTAGGGGGCGGCTACAATGAGCAGTTCTTC
CDR3aa: CASSLVGGGYNEQFF
d_gene: TRBD1
abundance: NA
j_gene: TRBJ2-1
v_gene: TRBV7-7

CDR3nt: TGTGCCAGCAGCTCCCCTCACGAGCAGTACTTC
CDR3aa: CASSSPHEQYF
d_gene: NA
abundance: once
j_gene: TRBJ2-7
v_gene: TRBV7-8

CDR3nt: TGTGCCAGCTCACCAAATTTTCGGGAGACTGAAGCTTTCTTT
CDR3aa: CASSPNFRETEAFF
d_gene: NA
abundance: once
j_gene: TRBJ1-1
v_gene: TRBV18

CDR3nt: TGTGCCAGCGGCAGGGGGCTCACTGAAGCTTTCTTT
CDR3aa: CASGRGLTEAFF
d_gene: TRBD1
abundance: few
j_gene: TRBJ1-1
v_gene: TRBV2